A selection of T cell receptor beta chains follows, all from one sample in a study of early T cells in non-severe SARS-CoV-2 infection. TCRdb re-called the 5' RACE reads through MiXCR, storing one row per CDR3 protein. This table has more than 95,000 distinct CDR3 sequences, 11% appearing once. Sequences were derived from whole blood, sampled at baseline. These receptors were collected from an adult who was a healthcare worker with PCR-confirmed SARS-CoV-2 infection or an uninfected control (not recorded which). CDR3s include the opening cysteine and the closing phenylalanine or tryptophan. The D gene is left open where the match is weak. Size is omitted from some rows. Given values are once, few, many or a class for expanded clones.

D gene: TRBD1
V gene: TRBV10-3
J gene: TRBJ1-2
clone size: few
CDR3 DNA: TGTGCCGTACAACCGGGACAGGGGTTTAACTATGGCTACACCTTC
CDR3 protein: CAVQPGQGFNYGYTF

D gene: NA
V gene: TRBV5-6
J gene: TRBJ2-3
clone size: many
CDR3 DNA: TGTGCCAGCAGCTTTGAGAGGCGGCTTAGCACAGATACGCAGTATTTT
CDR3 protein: CASSFERRLSTDTQYF

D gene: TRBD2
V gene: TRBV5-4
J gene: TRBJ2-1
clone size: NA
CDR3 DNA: TGTGCCAGCAGCTCCAGCGGGAGGAGGAATGAGCAGTTCTTC
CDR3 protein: CASSSSGRRNEQFF

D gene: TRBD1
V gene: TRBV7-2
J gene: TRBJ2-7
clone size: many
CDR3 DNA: TGTGCCAGCAGCCCCTCCGGGACAGGGTTGGGCGAGCAGTACTTC
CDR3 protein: CASSPSGTGLGEQYF

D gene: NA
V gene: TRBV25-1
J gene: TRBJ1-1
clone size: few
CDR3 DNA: TGTGCCAGCAGGGGCACAGGGCTCGCTGAAGCTTTCTTT
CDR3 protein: CASRGTGLAEAFF

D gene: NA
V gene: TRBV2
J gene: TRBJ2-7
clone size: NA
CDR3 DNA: TGTGCCAGCAGTGTTCTATCATCGCAGTACTTC
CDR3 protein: CASSVLSSQYF

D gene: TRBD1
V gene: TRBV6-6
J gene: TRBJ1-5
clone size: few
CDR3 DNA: TGTGCCAGCAGTTTCGGGACAGGGAGGGTTAGTCAGCCCCAGCATTTT
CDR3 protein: CASSFGTGRVSQPQHF

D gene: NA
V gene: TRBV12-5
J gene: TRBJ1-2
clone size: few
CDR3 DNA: TGTGCTAGTGGTCCCACGACAGATTCCTATGGCTACACCTTC
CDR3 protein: CASGPTTDSYGYTF

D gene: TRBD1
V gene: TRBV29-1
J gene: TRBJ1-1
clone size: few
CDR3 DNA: TGCAGCTCGCGGAAGACAGGGGACACTGAAGCTTTCTTT
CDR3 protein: CSSRKTGDTEAFF

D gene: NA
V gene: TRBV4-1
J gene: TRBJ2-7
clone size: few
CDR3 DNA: TGCGCCAGCAGCCAACGCAAGGCCGGCGGCGAGCAGTACTTC
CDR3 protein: CASSQRKAGGEQYF

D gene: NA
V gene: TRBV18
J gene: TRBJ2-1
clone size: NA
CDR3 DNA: TGTGCCAGCTCACCAGGGGAATTGGTGGACAATGAGCAGTTCTTC
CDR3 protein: CASSPGELVDNEQFF

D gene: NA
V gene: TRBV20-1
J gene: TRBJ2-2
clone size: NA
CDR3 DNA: TGCAGTGGGGTGGACATGAACACCGGGGAGCTGTTTTTT
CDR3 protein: CSGVDMNTGELFF

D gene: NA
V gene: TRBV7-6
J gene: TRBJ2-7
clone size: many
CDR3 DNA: TGTGCCAGCAGCTTAGGGGAGAACTCCTACGAGCAGTACTTC
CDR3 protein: CASSLGENSYEQYF

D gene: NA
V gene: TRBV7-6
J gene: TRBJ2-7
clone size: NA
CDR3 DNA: TGTGCCAGCAGCTTAGTTAGGAACGAGCAGTACTTC
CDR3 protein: CASSLVRNEQYF

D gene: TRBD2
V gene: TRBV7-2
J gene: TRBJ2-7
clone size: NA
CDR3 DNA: TGTGCCAGCAGCGCCGCTGGGACTAGCGCCTCCTACGAGCAGTACTTC
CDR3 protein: CASSAAGTSASYEQYF

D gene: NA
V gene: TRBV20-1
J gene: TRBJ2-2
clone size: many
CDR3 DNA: TGCAGTGGAAGAGTCCTGAACACCGGGGAGCTGTTTTTT
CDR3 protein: CSGRVLNTGELFF

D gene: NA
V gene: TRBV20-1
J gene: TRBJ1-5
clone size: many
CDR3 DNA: TGCAGTGCTAGATTGGCAGGCGGGAATCAGCCCCAGCATTTT
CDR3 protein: CSARLAGGNQPQHF

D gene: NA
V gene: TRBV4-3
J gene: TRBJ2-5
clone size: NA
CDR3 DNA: TGCGCCAGCAGCCAAGGGGCTAGGGGGGAAGAGACCCAGTACTTC
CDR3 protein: CASSQGARGEETQYF

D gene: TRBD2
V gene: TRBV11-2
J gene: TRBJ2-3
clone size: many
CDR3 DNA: TGTGCCAGCGCGAAGGGGCGATCGGGGAGCGGGAGGCCCACAGATACGCAGTATTTT
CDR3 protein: CASAKGRSGSGRPTDTQYF

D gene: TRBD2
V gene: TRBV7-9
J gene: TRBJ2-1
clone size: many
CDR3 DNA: TGTGCCAGCAGCGAACGGACTAGCGCCTCCTACAATGAGCAGTTCTTC
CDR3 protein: CASSERTSASYNEQFF

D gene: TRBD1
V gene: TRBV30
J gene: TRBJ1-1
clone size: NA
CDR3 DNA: TGTGCCTGGGGGACAGCGCAGAACACTGAAGCTTTCTTT
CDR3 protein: CAWGTAQNTEAFF